This T cell receptor (beta chain) originates from a study of T-cell reconstitution after alpha-beta-depleted transplantation in children. Using unique molecular identifiers, the investigators prepared the TCRbeta library. From the PCR reads, TCRdb called clonotypes with MiXCR, one entry per CDR3 protein. The top ten clones hold around 9.1% of a sample with 250,000 to 300,000 distinct CDR3 sequences, approximately 9.6% of them seen once. V dropped 3 bases and J dropped 0 bases, with 5 bases sitting between them. The CDR3 is made up of 13 amino acids. This clonotype occurred many times. The V and J genes are TRBV12-3 or TRBV12-4 and TRBJ1-1; no reliable D call. This specimen consisted of PBMCs from the stem cell graft donor, obtained from the stem cell graft. The sequence was obtained from a human donor who donated a stem cell graft to a child with SCID. CDR3 region: CASSLSLNTEAFF. The DNA for the CDR3 is TGTGCCAGCAGTTTGAGCCTGAACACTGAAGCTTTCTTT.